A selection of T cell receptor beta chains follows, all from one sample in a study of T cell clonotyping in hematopoietic cell transplantation. Here immunoSEQ multiplex PCR was the method, and the copy in TCRdb shows in-frame clones only, minus some. This table holds fewer than 30,000 clones, 95% found once. Sequences were obtained from peripheral blood mononuclear cells. The receptors here all came from a man aged 45-65 years in good health. Some clones in this sample may be carry-over from other donors' samples. Both conserved end residues are part of each CDR3. A D gene is named only where the DNA matches it firmly. Clone size is stated in some rows and not others, as once, few, many or a class when expanded.

j_call clone_size d_call cdr3_length v_call cdr3_aa cdr3_nt
TRBJ2-3 once TRBD2 15 TRBV7-2 CASSSRLAGADTQYF TGTGCCAGCAGCTCTCGACTAGCGGGGGCAGATACGCAGTATTTT
TRBJ2-1 . TRBD2 16 TRBV19 CASSIQSGTPYNEQFF TGTGCCAGTAGTATACAAAGCGGGACCCCCTACAATGAGCAGTTCTTC
TRBJ1-2 . . 17 TRBV4-3 CASSRSPSGPLSYGYTF TGCGCCAGCAGTCGAAGCCCGAGTGGGCCCCTTTCCTATGGCTACACCTTC
TRBJ2-3 . TRBD2 16 TRBV11-3 CASSSSGGLTTDTQYF TGTGCCAGCAGCTCGAGCGGGGGTTTAACCACAGATACGCAGTATTTT
TRBJ2-1 . TRBD1 14 TRBV11-3 CASSLARGPGEQFF TGTGCCAGCAGCTTAGCCAGGGGGCCCGGTGAGCAGTTCTTC
TRBJ1-6 . TRBD1 12 TRBV6-5 CASRTGDSPLHF TGTGCCAGCCGCACAGGGGACTCACCCCTCCACTTT
TRBJ1-5 once . 13 TRBV4-3 CASSQSPGEAQHF TGCGCCAGCAGCCAATCACCCGGGGAAGCCCAGCATTTT
TRBJ1-1 . . 13 TRBV11-2 CASRDGMNTEAFF TGTGCCAGCAGGGACGGGATGAACACTGAAGCTTTCTTT
TRBJ1-1 . . 14 TRBV25-1 CASGGPIANTEAFF TGTGCCAGCGGGGGGCCCATAGCGAACACTGAAGCTTTCTTT
TRBJ1-1 . . 14 TRBV19 CASSIAGLNTEAFF TGTGCCAGTAGTATAGCAGGGTTGAACACTGAAGCTTTCTTT